The 17 T cell receptor beta chains below come from one sample, sequenced in a study of T cells in women clearing cervical HPV infection. TCRdb keeps only in-frame clones here, not all; method: immunoSEQ multiplex PCR. In total, the table holds about 17,000 clones. Sequences were obtained from blood buffy coat. These receptors were collected from a woman between 18 and 70 years old with a cervical HPV16 infection that either progressed to CIN3+ or cleared (not recorded which).

Details on this clone: The read finishes 3 residues shy of the CDR3 end, and the germline J gene is used to complete it. The J gene is TRBJ2-7, the V gene TRBV12-3 or TRBV12-4; 10 bases line up with TRBD2. V shed 3 bases and J 4 bases; nucleotides not matched to a gene: 3. This CDR3 spans 14 amino acids. This CDR3 is CASSLGLATYEQYF. The CDR3 DNA, read in part, is TGTGCCAGCAGTTTGGGACTAGCGACTTACGAG.

With regard to this clone: The CDR3 extends 3 residues past the end of the read, so its final part is completed from the germline J gene. V is TRBV4-2 and J is TRBJ2-3; 9 bases are shared with TRBD1. Germline loops: CDR1 LGHNA, CDR2 YNFKEQ. The J segment lost 6 bases and the V segment lost 4 bases, leaving 11 bases of the junction unmatched. The CDR3 has 16 residues. CDR3 bases read: TGTGCCAGCAGCCCAGGGACAGGGAGTGTCACGGATACG. This gives the protein CASSPGTGSVTDT. In full, the CDR3 reads CASSPGTGSVTDTQYF.

Details on this clone: The read ends 3 residues early relative to the CDR3; the germline J gene fills the gap. V gene TRBV20-1 combines with J gene TRBJ1-4; unclear D gene. Germline CDR1 DFQATT, CDR2 SNEGSKA (reference sequence). CDR3 length: 15 amino acids. V was shortened by 0 bases and J by 4 bases, with 12 bases between the two germline ends. CDR3 region: CSARDGVAGNEKLFF. The covered CDR3 bases are TGCAGTGCTAGAGATGGGGTCGCGGGTAATGAAAAA.

Comment on this clone: The CDR3 extends 3 residues past the end of the read, so its final part is completed from the germline J gene. The J gene is TRBJ2-2, the V gene TRBV19; no clear D gene. V shed 6 bases and J shed 8 bases, with 16 bases lying between them. This CDR3 has 14 amino acids. CDR1 and CDR2 (germline): LNHDA, SQIVND (reference sequence). The CDR3 is CASRLTRVPGELFF. CDR3 DNA (partial): TGTGCCAGTAGACTGACAAGGGTTCCAGGGGAG.

On this clone: The read ends 3 residues before the CDR3 terminus; that terminus is restored from the germline J gene. The chain joins TRBV7-9 to TRBJ1-2; no definite D call. The CDR3 spans 13 residues. Germline-derived CDR1 and CDR2 are SEHNR and FQNEAQ (reference sequence). V was cut by 1 base and J by 4 bases, with 7 bases left in between. Here the CDR3 reads CASSLVAFYGYTF. Incomplete CDR3 DNA: TGTGCCAGCAGCTTAGTGGCATTCTATGGC. The full variable domain, its missing parts supplied by reference TRBV7-9 and TRBJ1-2, is DTGVSQNPRHKITKRGQNVTFRCDPISEHNRLYWYRQTLGQGPEFLTYFQNEAQLEKSRLLSDRFSAERPKGSFSTLEIQRTEQGDSAMYLCASSLVAFYGYTFGSGTRLTVV.

CDR3 bases read: TGTGCCTGGGTCATAGCCGGGGCCAACGTC. Translated: CAWVIAGANV. The complete CDR3 protein is CAWVIAGANVLTF. The rearrangement uses TRBV30 and TRBJ2-6; D remains ambiguous. The read comes to an end 3 residues before the CDR3 does, leaving the germline J gene to fill in the end. CDR1 and CDR2 (germline): GTSNPN, SVGIG (reference sequence). V lost 5 bases to trimming and J lost 4 bases, with 9 bases between them. The CDR3 sequence is 13 residues long. Looking up the rest from reference TRBV30 and TRBJ2-6 gives the full variable domain: SQTIHQWPATLVQPVGSPLSLECTVEGTSNPNLYWYRQAAGRGLQLLFYSVGIGQISSEVPQNLSASRPQDRQFILSSKKLLLSDSGFYLCAWVIAGANVLTFGAGSRLTVL.

Concerning this clone: The DNA ends 3 residues before the CDR3 does, and the rest of the CDR3 is filled in from the germline J gene. The V and J genes are TRBV30 and TRBJ2-2; a possible D gene is TRBD1 (5 bases). Between the trimmed V and J ends, which lost 4 bases and 7 bases, there was a span of 10 bases. This CDR3 region has 12 residues. Germline assignment: CDR1 GTSNPN and CDR2 SVGIG (reference sequence). This CDR3 is CAWTGQDGELFF. CDR3 bases read: TGTGCCTGGACAGGGCAGGACGGGGAG.

Regarding this clone: The CDR3 goes on 3 residues after the read ends, and that part is filled in from the germline J gene. The genes are TRBV11-2 and TRBJ1-2, with D tentatively TRBD1 (5 bases). Germline V gene sequence: CDR1 SGHAT, CDR2 FQNNGV. The CDR3 is 14 amino acids. V was cut by 1 base and J by 7 bases, with 13 bases left in between. CDR3 bases read: TGTGCCAGCAGCTTAGGTTCAGGGTTCGGTGGC. Encoded protein: CASSLGSGFGG. The CDR3 in its entirety is CASSLGSGFGGYTF.

About this clone: The read ends 3 residues before the CDR3 terminus; that terminus is restored from the germline J gene. The chain couples TRBV5-4 to TRBJ2-1; no clear D. The CDR3 is 16 amino acids. Trimming shortened V by 2 bases and J by 2 bases, and 14 bases separated the two germline ends. Germline V CDR1 and CDR2: SGHNT, YYREEE (reference sequence). The sequenced part of the CDR3 DNA is TGTGCCAGCAGCTTAGGTCGGGTGTTCGCCTACAATGAG. Protein product: CASSLGRVFAYNE. The complete CDR3 sequence is CASSLGRVFAYNEQFF.

Points on this clone: Sequencing ends 3 residues short of the CDR3 end; the germline J gene provides the rest. V usage is TRBV14 and J usage is TRBJ2-1, with 10 bases matching TRBD2. J lost 8 bases, V lost 0 bases, and 7 bases had no gene match. The germline CDR1 and CDR2 sequences are SGHDN and FVKESK. There are 16 residues in the CDR3. This CDR3 is CASSQDLAGAFDEQFF. CDR3 DNA (partial): TGTGCCAGCAGCCAAGATCTAGCGGGGGCCTTCGATGAG.

With respect to this clone: The read falls 3 residues short of the CDR3 end, and the missing part is taken from the germline J gene. The chain has TRBV19 and TRBJ1-2; 9 bases match TRBD1. The CDR3 is 15 residues long. V lost 6 bases, J lost 4 bases, and 9 bases stayed unmatched. Germline V CDR1 and CDR2: LNHDA, SQIVND (reference sequence). CDR3 bases read: TGTGCCAGTAGGGACAGGGGATTAAAGGGCTATGGC. Protein sequence: CASRDRGLKGYG. The whole CDR3 protein is CASRDRGLKGYGYTF.

Comment on this clone: The sequence runs out 3 residues before the end of the CDR3; the remainder is reconstructed from the germline J gene. The chain combines TRBV11-2 with TRBJ2-1, with D possibly matching TRBD2 (6 bases). The CDR3 spans 14 residues. CDR1 and CDR2 (germline): SGHAT, FQNNGV. The V end lost 5 bases, the J end lost 5 bases, and 13 bases lay between the germline ends. The CDR3 reads CASSLRLVDNEQFF. CDR3 DNA (partial): TGTGCCAGCAGCCTTCGACTAGTTGACAATGAG. The full variable domain, its missing parts supplied by reference TRBV11-2 and TRBJ2-1, is EAGVAQSPRYKIIEKRQSVAFWCNPISGHATLYWYQQILGQGPKLLIQFQNNGVVDDSQLPKDRFSAERLKGVDSTLKIQPAKLEDSAVYLCASSLRLVDNEQFFGPGTRLTVL.

Concerning this clone itself: The read ends 3 residues before the CDR3 terminus; that terminus is restored from the germline J gene. The V call is TRBV7-3, the J call TRBJ1-2, with D maybe TRBD1 (5 bases). In germline, CDR1 is SGHTA, CDR2 FQGTGA. The CDR3 has 13 amino acids. Trimming removed 5 bases at V and 2 bases at J, with 9 bases between. CDR3 DNA, as far as it was read: TGTGCCAGCAGCCCCACAGGAAACTATGGC. Its protein is CASSPTGNYG. The whole CDR3 protein is CASSPTGNYGYTF.

The CDR3 reads CASSDETVYNEQFF. CDR3 DNA, as far as it was read: TGTGCCAGCAGTGACGAAACGGTCTACAATGAG. The V and J genes are TRBV6-4 and TRBJ2-1; D not certain. With the read ending 3 residues before the CDR3 end, the germline J gene is used to fill in that end. This CDR3 region has 14 residues. The ends were cut back, 2 bases at V and 3 bases at J, with 8 bases in the middle. CDR1 and CDR2 (germline): MRHNA, SNTAGT.

Note on this clone: The sequenced fragment ends 3 residues before the CDR3 boundary, so the rest is inferred from the germline J gene. The chain recombines TRBV7-9 with TRBJ2-1, with TRBD1 as a possible D gene (6 bases). V was pared by 5 bases and J by 4 bases, with 12 bases between. The CDR3 contains 14 residues. Germline CDR1 SEHNR, CDR2 FQNEAQ (reference sequence). CDR3: CASSLTGTYNEQFF. CDR3 DNA (partial): TGTGCCAGCAGCCTCACGGGGACATACAATGAG.

With regard to this clone: The read halts 3 residues ahead of the CDR3 end, with the missing end drawn from the germline J gene. The gene calls are TRBV20-1 and TRBJ1-5; D gene unclear. The CDR3 is 13 residues long. Germline loops: CDR1 DFQATT, CDR2 SNEGSKA (reference sequence). The V and J ends lost 4 bases and 0 bases respectively, with 7 bases between them. The CDR3 loop is CSAKEGSNQPQHF. CDR3 DNA (partial): TGCAGTGCTAAGGAGGGTAGCAATCAGCCC.

In the case of this clone: The CDR3 is cut off 3 residues early in the read; its end comes from the germline J gene. The chain recombines TRBV4-1 with TRBJ2-7; a possible D gene is TRBD2 (5 bases). This CDR3 has 18 residues. Trimming left V 5 bases short and J 2 bases short, with 25 bases between. Per germline, CDR1 MGHRA and CDR2 YSYEKL. The CDR3 sequence is CASSVGPPTRLAPYEQYF. The sequenced part of the CDR3 DNA is TGCGCCAGCAGCGTCGGGCCCCCGACTCGGCTAGCCCCCTACGAG.